This TCR beta chain was sequenced for a study of cytomegalovirus exposure and HLA in healthy donors. The study's findings and limits: Rarity held for most TCR sequences, but there were some public TCRs that occurred in many donors. Cytomegalovirus-associated TCR beta chains were listed, numbering some 180.

About this clone itself: Antigen: not known.

TCRdb keeps only in-frame clones here, not all; method: immunoSEQ multiplex PCR. The table lists about 130,000 clones, around 90% of them singletons. The sequence was collected from a woman aged 18-29 years in good health and CMV-seronegative. The sequenced sample was PBMCs.

This CDR3 reads CASKRGLHGYTF. Written as DNA, the CDR3 is TGTGCCAGCAAAAGGGGTCTTCATGGCTACACCTTC. This chain links TRBV27 with TRBJ1-2, with D perhaps matching TRBD1 (5 bases). This CDR3 spans 12 amino acids. Trimming took 7 bases from V and 6 from J, leaving 12 bases between them. The germline V gene encodes CDR1 MNHEY and CDR2 SMNVEV (reference sequence).